This T cell receptor beta chain was sequenced during a study of cytomegalovirus exposure and HLA in healthy donors. The study's findings and limits: The productive fraction for most TCR beta V segments was about 87% or about 30% in an earlier analysis. Follow-up analysis found HLA locus-dependent TCR association rates, highest for DRB1 and lowest for HLA-C. Within the data, a cluster of highly shared sequence variants was likely a sequencing artifact.

From germline, CDR1 is LNHDA and CDR2 SQIVND (reference sequence). This CDR3 comprises 16 residues. The ends were cut back, 3 bases at V and 6 bases at J, with 18 bases in the middle. As regards this clone: Its target is unknown.

PCR was performed using 60 Vbeta and 13 Jbeta primers. Here immunoSEQ multiplex PCR was the method, and the copy in TCRdb shows in-frame clones only, minus some. The data show 150,000 or so clones, with 75% to 80% seen just once and 3.1% held by the top ten. Sequenced sample: PBMCs. This receptor was obtained from a woman aged 40 to 50 in good health and CMV-seronegative. The chain has TRBV19 and TRBJ1-5; TRBD1 is a possible D gene (6 bases). CDR3 region: CASSIWSAGVGQPQHF. The CDR3 DNA reads as TGTGCCAGTAGTATCTGGTCGGCAGGGGTGGGTCAGCCCCAGCATTTT. The full variable domain, rest sourced from reference TRBV19 and TRBJ1-5, is DGGITQSPKYLFRKEGQNVTLSCEQNLNHDAMYWYRQDPGQGLRLIYYSQIVNDFQKGDIAEGYSVSREKKESFPLTVTSAQKNPTAFYLCASSIWSAGVGQPQHFGDGTRLSIL.